One sample yielded the 22 T cell receptor beta chains listed below, sequenced in a study of cytomegalovirus exposure and HLA in healthy donors. PCR involved 60 Vbeta and 13 Jbeta primers. Sequencing used immunoSEQ multiplex PCR; TCRdb keeps in-frame clones, though not all of them. The repertoire has 150,000 to 200,000 clones, approximately 80% of them found once; the top ten carry approximately 9.8%. Sequencing input: PBMCs. Every receptor here comes from a man younger than 35 in good health and CMV-seropositive.

The rearrangement links TRBV5-8 to TRBJ2-1; D unclear. Trimming stripped 2 bases from V and 6 bases from J, with 12 bases between. Per the germline V gene, CDR1 is SGHTS and CDR2 is YDEGEE. CDR3 length: 14 residues. The CDR3 region is CASSLSEPLNEQFF. CDR3 sequence (DNA): TGTGCCAGCAGCTTATCAGAACCCCTCAATGAGCAGTTCTTC.

The gene calls are TRBV15 and TRBJ1-2, with D maybe TRBD1 (5 bases). V gave up 8 bases and J gave up 0 bases, with 16 bases separating them. This CDR3 comprises 15 residues. Per germline, CDR1 LNHNV and CDR2 YYDKDF (reference sequence). The CDR3 DNA sequence: TGTGCCACCGCTCTCCGCAGGGCCCCTAACTATGGCTACACCTTC. This codes for CATALRRAPNYGYTF.

This clone was picked up one time. The chain carries TRBV2 and TRBJ2-3; 10 nucleotides match TRBD2. CDR1 and CDR2 (germline): SNHLY, FYNNEI. This CDR3 comprises 16 residues. The V gene end was trimmed by 8 bases and the J gene end by 0 bases; junction bases not matched to a gene: 8. As DNA, the CDR3 is TGTGCCAGCCAATACCTAGCGGGAGCGAGCACAGATACGCAGTATTTT. Residues: CASQYLAGASTDTQYF.

V is TRBV7-8 and J is TRBJ2-2; 8 nucleotides match TRBD2. This CDR3 has 17 residues. Germline CDR1 SGHVS, CDR2 FQNEAQ. V lost 6 bases to trimming and J lost 0 bases; unmatched junction nucleotides: 9. CDR3 in DNA: TGTGCCAGCAGGTCTGTCGGGAGGGGCGCGAACACCGGGGAGCTGTTTTTT. Protein product: CASRSVGRGANTGELFF.

The chain recombines TRBV15 with TRBJ1-1, with D perhaps matching TRBD1 (6 bases). This CDR3 is 15 amino acids long. V lost 1 base to trimming and J lost 5 bases, with 14 bases between them. Looked up from germline, CDR1 is LNHNV and CDR2 is YYDKDF (reference sequence). The CDR3 DNA is TGTGCCACCAGCAGAGTAAGGTCCAGGGGAACTGAAGCTTTCTTT. It translates to CATSRVRSRGTEAFF.

A few counts support this clone. V is TRBV18 and J is TRBJ2-1; 10 bases are a match to TRBD2. Per the germline V gene, CDR1 is KGHSH and CDR2 is LQKENI. V lost 0 bases and J lost 7; bases outside the gene matches: 6. This CDR3 spans 16 amino acids. In nucleotides, the CDR3 is TGTGCCAGCTCACCACCAGCGGGAGGGCCCAATAATGAGCAGTTCTTC. As protein: CASSPPAGGPNNEQFF.

The V call is TRBV5-4, the J call TRBJ2-1, with TRBD2 matching over 7 bases. Looked up from germline, CDR1 is SGHNT and CDR2 is YYREEE (reference sequence). Trimming cost V 4 bases and J 8 bases; bases outside gene matches: 12. The CDR3 totals 15 residues. The CDR3 here is CASSRTSFPTDEQFF. In nucleotides, the CDR3 is TGTGCCAGCAGCAGGACTAGTTTCCCAACAGATGAGCAGTTCTTC.

This rearrangement joins TRBV27 to TRBJ2-1, with D tentatively TRBD2 (5 bases). CDR3 length: 14 amino acids. V was pared by 5 bases and J by 4 bases, with 12 bases between. CDR1 is MNHEY and CDR2 is SMNVEV in the germline V gene (reference sequence). In DNA, the CDR3 is TGTGCCAGCAGTCCACTAGACCCGTACAATGAGCAGTTCTTC. Protein product: CASSPLDPYNEQFF.

This clone was recorded a few times. The chain joins TRBV2 to TRBJ1-1, with 7 bases identical to TRBD1. Germline trimming cut 4 bases from V and 0 bases from J; bases unmatched to any gene: 5. CDR3 length equals 15 residues. CDR1 SNHLY and CDR2 FYNNEI come from the germline V gene. The CDR3 DNA follows: TGTGCCAGCAGTGGGACAGGAGACATGAACACTGAAGCTTTCTTT. Residues: CASSGTGDMNTEAFF.

V gene TRBV2 combines with J gene TRBJ1-5; weak D call: TRBD1 (5 bases). This CDR3 has 15 residues. The ends were cut back, 6 bases at V and 8 bases at J, with 20 bases in the middle. In germline, CDR1 is SNHLY, CDR2 FYNNEI. The CDR3 loop is CASRDKQSWGEPQHF. The CDR3 nucleotides are TGTGCCAGCAGGGACAAACAGAGTTGGGGGGAGCCCCAGCATTTT.

J is TRBJ2-7 and V is TRBV5-1; maybe TRBD1 (5 bases). V was cut by 4 bases and J by 6 bases, with 11 bases left in between. This CDR3 is 12 amino acids long. CDR1 and CDR2 from the germline V gene are SGHRS and YFSETQ. The CDR3 here is CASSLDRLEQYF. CDR3 bases: TGCGCCAGCAGCCTTGACAGACTCGAGCAGTACTTC.

This sequence joins TRBV4-3 and TRBJ2-1; 7 nucleotides line up with TRBD2. V was pared by 1 base and J by 7 bases, with 10 bases of the junction left unmatched. This CDR3 contains 16 residues. Looked up from germline, CDR1 is LGHNA and CDR2 is YSLEER. The DNA of the CDR3 is TGCGCCAGCAGCCAAGGGAGGGGTGTCGGGGGGAATGAGCAGTTCTTC. Protein product: CASSQGRGVGGNEQFF.

The chain recombines TRBV10-2 with TRBJ2-6; 12 nucleotides line up with TRBD1. CDR1 and CDR2 (germline): WSHSY, SAAADI. The CDR3 has 16 residues. The junction had 6 bases not matched to a gene; V was cut back by 10 bases and J by 2 bases. CDR3 loop: CAIAGTGGAGANVLTF. DNA for the CDR3: TGCGCCATCGCCGGGACAGGGGGCGCTGGGGCCAACGTCCTGACTTTC.

The rearrangement joins TRBV7-9 to TRBJ1-1; 9 bases line up with TRBD1. This CDR3 has 15 residues. V lost 5 bases, J lost 2 bases, and 6 bases stayed unmatched. Germline CDR1 and CDR2: SEHNR and FQNEAQ (reference sequence). The CDR3 nucleotides read TGTGCCAGCAGCCCAGAACAGGGGGCAAACACTGAAGCTTTCTTT. Amino acids: CASSPEQGANTEAFF. The full variable domain, in which reference TRBV7-9 and TRBJ1-1 provide the parts outside the CDR3, is DTGVSQNPRHKITKRGQNVTFRCDPISEHNRLYWYRQTLGQGPEFLTYFQNEAQLEKSRLLSDRFSAERPKGSFSTLEIQRTEQGDSAMYLCASSPEQGANTEAFFGQGTRLTVV.

Concerning this clone: The conserved final phenylalanine or tryptophan is absent from the CDR3, which likely points to a read error. The chain has TRBV5-8 and TRBJ1-6; D remains unclear. CDR3 length: 14 amino acids. Germline CDR1 SGHTS, CDR2 YDEGEE. Trimming stripped 1 base from V and 9 bases from J, with 11 bases between. CDR3 nucleotides: TGTGCCAGCAGCTTGTGGGAGTCAATTTCACCCCTCCACCTT. This translates into CASSLWESISPLHL.

The chain is built from TRBV4-1 and TRBJ2-1; 9 bases match TRBD2. The germline V gene encodes CDR1 MGHRA and CDR2 YSYEKL. V shed 1 base, J shed 12 bases, and the junction held 13 bases outside the gene matches. This CDR3 has 16 residues. CDR3 in amino acids: CASSQARGLAVHGQFF. For the CDR3, the DNA is TGCGCCAGCAGCCAAGCCCGGGGACTAGCAGTCCATGGGCAGTTCTTC.

This clone has only a few counts. This chain uses TRBV7-9 with TRBJ2-7; tentatively, D is TRBD2 (6 bases). Germline CDR1 is SEHNR and CDR2 is FQNEAQ (reference sequence). Trimming pared 5 bases from V and 2 bases from J, leaving 13 bases between. There are 14 residues in the CDR3. DNA for the CDR3: TGTGCCAGCAGCAGTCAGGTAGCGGCCTACGAGCAGTACTTC. It encodes CASSSQVAAYEQYF.

This sequence joins TRBV5-6 and TRBJ2-7, with D unclear. The germline V gene has CDR1 SGHDT and CDR2 YYEEEE. V dropped 2 bases and J dropped 5 bases, with 5 bases sitting between them. The CDR3 has 11 amino acids. Written as DNA, the CDR3 is TGTGCCAGCAGCTTACTGCACGAGCAGTACTTC. Translated, it gives CASSLLHEQYF. The full variable domain, in which reference TRBV5-6 and TRBJ2-7 provide the parts outside the CDR3, is DAGVTQSPTHLIKTRGQQVTLRCSPKSGHDTVSWYQQALGQGPQFIFQYYEEEERQRGNFPDRFSGHQFPNYSSELNVNALLLGDSALYLCASSLLHEQYFGPGTRLTVT.

This rearrangement joins TRBV7-6 to TRBJ1-1, with D hard to call. CDR1 is SGHVS and CDR2 is FNYEAQ in the germline V gene. Between the trimmed V and J ends, which lost 2 bases and 3 bases, there was a span of 13 bases. This CDR3 region has 15 residues. The CDR3 nucleotides are TGTGCCAGCAGCTTAAGTAAGGGAGGGTACACTGAAGCTTTCTTT. Protein: CASSLSKGGYTEAFF.

The V gene is TRBV2, the J gene TRBJ1-5; TRBD1 is a possible D gene (6 bases). V was shortened by 6 bases and J by 3 bases, with 18 bases between the two germline ends. This CDR3 has 16 amino acids. Germline CDR1 SNHLY, CDR2 FYNNEI. CDR3 DNA sequence: TGTGCCAGCAGGGAATGGGGGGGGCAGAACAATCAGCCCCAGCATTTT. This gives the protein CASREWGGQNNQPQHF.

This clone was picked up one time. The gene calls are TRBV9 and TRBJ2-1, with 7 bases that match TRBD2. Per germline, CDR1 SGDLS and CDR2 YYNGEE. The CDR3 has 16 amino acids. V gave up 4 bases and J gave up 2 bases; unmatched junction bases: 9. The CDR3 sequence: CASSPRGGSTYNEQFF. CDR3 in DNA: TGTGCCAGCAGCCCGCGCGGCGGGAGCACCTACAATGAGCAGTTCTTC.

The rearrangement joins TRBV5-8 to TRBJ2-5; weak D call: TRBD1 (5 bases). The CDR3 consists of 15 residues. Deletions cut 2 bases from V and 2 bases from J, with 13 bases between. From germline, CDR1 is SGHTS and CDR2 YDEGEE. In DNA, the CDR3 is TGTGCCAGCAGCTTTAGGGCAGGGAATCAAGAGACCCAGTACTTC. Translating gives CASSFRAGNQETQYF.